This paragraph reports one T cell receptor (beta chain). Its antigen is currently not known. Base qualities are missing; no much larger clone stands one base away. Library preparation was by the immunoSEQ multiplex PCR assay. A mixture of 60 forward primers for TCR Vbeta segments and 13 reverse primers for TCR Jbeta segments was used in the multiplex PCR. The CDR3 region of rearranged TCR beta genes was amplified from genomic DNA with a multiplex PCR assay. On the Illumina HiSeq System, the amplified TCR beta libraries were sequenced as 87-base-pair reads. As for how the authors treated the data: A later analysis counted about 82 million unique TCR beta chains across the 650 to 800 repertoires, and some 11 million of these chains were shared by at least two donors. Raw reads were error-corrected and collapsed into unique sequences by a nearest-neighbor algorithm in which closely related sequences were merged to remove PCR and sequencing errors. V, D and J gene segments were assigned by aligning CDR3 sequences to IMGT reference sequences. For a sequence to be retained, a match of at least six nucleotides was required to both a V gene segment and a J gene segment. Rearrangements were classified as productive when the CDR3 lacked stop codons and remained in frame with V and J, and all other rearrangements were classified as non-productive. Following IMGT convention, CDR3 was defined as the stretch from the second conserved V-encoded cysteine up to the conserved J-encoded phenylalanine. In an earlier analysis of roughly 610 of the donors, sequences lacking an unambiguous match to a single V gene segment were excluded. In an earlier analysis of approximately 590 of the donors, a V segment was called functional when productive rearrangements were above 56.7%, and segregating when the standard deviation between donors exceeded 5%. A statistical classification framework was built to diagnose cytomegalovirus status from the catalog of TCR beta chain sequences. In a later analysis, TCR nucleotide sequences were compared against IMGT/GENE-DB human TR gene sequences so that V and J genes could be assigned. The TCRdist pipeline was used in a later analysis to assign CDR3 sequences and most-parsimonious VDJ recombination scenarios. A later analysis defined each TCR beta chain by its CDR3 amino acid sequence plus V-gene family, and excluded reads lacking a unique V-gene family. As a way to deal with suspected cross-contamination and a sequencing artifact, a later analysis dropped more than 500 nucleotide sequences that were highly shared and had low generation probability. In a later analysis, a clonal expansion index for each public chain was calculated from normalized within-repertoire ranks of inferred template counts. Generation probabilities in a later analysis came from a VDJ recombination model fitted to out-of-frame rearrangements, and those results were checked against IGoR. Hypergeometric tests were used in a later analysis to score TCR-TCR, TCR-HLA and TCR-CMV co-occurrence, with a repertoire-size bias correction applied to the TCR pairs. In a later analysis, false discovery rates were estimated by permuting HLA or CMV assignments 20 times. A later analysis grouped co-occurring TCRs with DBSCAN, adding TCRdist sequence similarity when clustering within HLA-allele-positive subsets. Repertoires with fewer than 30,000 or more than 120,000 public chains, plus five repertoires with anomalous nucleotide sharing, were excluded from co-occurrence clustering. TCRdb limited this immuneACCESS table to in-frame rearrangements with V and J called. A share of clones is missing; checked studies link under half to unresolved V genes, and the rest is unexplained. That table is the source of V, J and clone size, and D and trimming were worked out from the DNA. The sample table shows about 210,000 clones, and 82% are seen once. The top ten hold around 6% of the sample.

In total, roughly 670 healthy bone marrow donors made up the cohort. All cohort members were sampled while nominally healthy, although unrecorded immune exposures were likely present. The donor was CMV seropositive and was included in the group of 250 to 350 seropositive cohort members. Every donor gave a peripheral blood sample, and the peripheral blood mononuclear cells from that sample were used for TCR beta sequencing. Genomic DNA extraction from the blood cell samples was performed with the Qiagen DNeasy Blood Extraction Kit. This specimen belongs to a study of cytomegalovirus exposure and HLA in healthy donors (dated by TCRdb to about 2017). Regarding the study in general: An earlier analysis of some 620 of the donors reported 276 Gb of sequence data and some 110 million unique TCR beta sequences obtained from around 170 million T cells. On average, around 230,000 unique TCR beta nucleotide sequences were sequenced per donor among some 430 genotyped donors of the cohort, with roughly 18% of those sequences being non-productive. The study was designed to test whether signatures of past pathogen exposure could be identified by cataloging public T cell receptors. A separate validation cohort of roughly 110 different subjects was used in addition to the roughly 620-subject first cohort. HLA typing covered class I and class II loci at four-digit resolution. To predict cytomegalovirus infection status, the study combined high-throughput TCR immunosequencing, statistical association of individual TCRs with disease status, and machine learning. An earlier analysis of 587 of the donors used high-throughput TCR beta sequencing to judge whether each TCR beta V gene segment behaved as functional or pseudogenic. A later analysis re-examined previously published TCR beta repertoires from more than 650 donors and added high-resolution HLA genotyping to investigate patterns of TCR occurrence. A few DR-DQ haplotypes were handled as single units for association and clustering because linkage in the cohort was strong. Donor age, sex, ethnicity and CMV serostatus were compiled alongside the repertoire data. All discovery cohort repertoires had been generated using a single sequencing platform. Of the 398 genotyped donors, approximately 80% fell in the genetic ancestry cluster associated with self-reported Caucasian donors. About 280 gigabases of sequencing data and 91 million or so unique TCR sequences made up an early release that covered approximately 650 HLA-typed donors. The study profiled the T cell repertoires of fewer than 850 subjects by immunosequencing and related them to cytomegalovirus serostatus. The number of donors typed differed by locus, with about 629-640 for A, B, C, DRB1 and DQB1, 522 for DQA1, under 610 for DPA1, and some 440 for DPB1. Rather than using new phenotypic data, the later analysis identified candidate immune exposures from TCR beta sequences and from how often those sequences occurred across donors. Genome-wide SNP genotypes for about 60% of the 666 donors were used in a later genetic analysis, which treated that subset as a discovery cohort.

Findings and caveats that apply to the study as a whole: In a later analysis, HLA-associated TCR beta chains showed more clonal expansion and lower generation probabilities than non-associated chains that were equally common. Most TCR sequences were seen in very few donors, while some public TCRs were found in many individuals. In both the original and validation cohorts, the classifier was reported to diagnose cytomegalovirus status with high specificity and sensitivity. The cohort was sequenced for TCR beta chains only, and without alpha or paired-chain data the features that could be detected were limited. The study gave a list of over 150 TCR beta chains associated with cytomegalovirus. A cluster of highly shared sequence variants was judged likely to represent a technical artifact of the sequencing pipeline. In a later analysis, TCR association rates were found to vary across HLA loci, with the most associated TCRs seen for DRB1 alleles and the fewest for HLA-C alleles. Because HLA typing was unavailable for some donors at each locus, only the typed subset was used in association tests. When HLA alleles, especially DR and DQ, strongly co-occurred, TCR associations were difficult to assign to individual alleles. A later analysis reported that several top co-occurrence clusters appeared linked to parvovirus B19, influenza, CMV and Epstein-Barr virus. Most CMV-associated TCR beta chains appeared to be HLA-restricted in a later analysis, and the HLA associations seemed to be driven largely by CMV exposure. A later genetic analysis reported fewer N-insertions in productive TCRs among donors in an Asian-associated ancestry cluster than the roughly 670-donor mean. A later analysis associated about 17,000 TCR beta sequences with specific HLA alleles at a false discovery rate of 0.05. An association between a missense DCLRE1C variant and V-gene and J-gene trimming of TCR beta chains was found in a later genetic analysis and replicated in an independent cohort. The earlier analysis of about 600 of the donors excluded approximately 15 rarely observed V segments, including chromosome 9 orphons, because counts were too low. Sequencing depth was assumed to be roughly uniform across donors in the presence/absence analyses, though that assumption may not hold. In an earlier analysis of some 500 of the donors, most TCR beta V segments were observed in productive rearrangements about 87% or about 30% of the time, broadly matching IMGT annotations. It was suggested by the authors that the approach could potentially be generalized to other disease states and immunological phenotypes. A few of the identified cytomegalovirus-associated TCR beta chains were confirmed in vitro to be specific for cytomegalovirus antigens. For the cohort, immune exposure information was limited to CMV serostatus. Correlated functional status among segregating V segments might reflect linkage disequilibrium, but an unknown experimental factor could not be ruled out. A further reported finding was that TCR beta sequences accurately predicted the HLA-A and HLA-B alleles for most subjects in the first cohort.

The TCR sequence derives from a man between 40 and 49 years old in good health and CMV-seropositive. Sequencing was performed on PBMCs.

The DNA is TGTGCCAGCAGTCCCAGGACAGTCGCGTATGAAAAACTGTTTTTT. Translated, it gives CASSPRTVAYEKLFF. The V and J genes are TRBV27 and TRBJ1-4; TRBD1 is possibly the D segment (6 matching bases). Trimming costs V 5 bases and J 6 bases, and their ends lie 16 bases apart. According to the germline V gene (reference sequence), CDR1 reads MNHEY and CDR2 reads SMNVEV. Inclusive of the bounding cysteine and phenylalanine, the CDR3 is 15 residues long. Just CDR3 DNA is preserved here, 45 bases in frame from base 1.